One sample yielded the 6 T cell receptor beta chains listed below, sequenced in a study of shared clonotypes between healthy human individuals. The protocol was immunoSEQ multiplex PCR, while the TCRdb copy is restricted to in-frame clones and leaves out a portion. This sample has some 580,000 clones; about 98% occur once, and the top ten carry around 0.3%. CD45RO-negative, CCR7-selected cells formed the naive CD8 fraction, which excluded terminally differentiated effector memory CD45RA+ cells. Source material: naive CD8+ T cells sorted from blood. The receptor set was obtained from a man aged 30 to 39 in good health.

DNA for the CDR3: TGTGCCAGCTCACCACGGGGACTAGATATCGGGGAGCTGTTTTTT. It encodes CASSPRGLDIGELFF. The chain uses TRBV18 and TRBJ2-2; 8 bases fit TRBD2. The CDR3 runs 15 residues. V shed 1 base and J 7 bases; nucleotides not matched to a gene: 5. Looked up from germline, CDR1 is KGHSH and CDR2 is LQKENI.

This clone appeared once. The genes are TRBV4-2 and TRBJ2-7; 7 positions match TRBD2. This CDR3 spans 15 amino acids. The germline gives CDR1 LGHNA, CDR2 YNFKEQ. J was trimmed by 7 bases and V by 3 bases; bases with no gene match: 12. CDR3 in DNA: TGTGCCAGCAGCCATGTTGGGGAGCGGGAACTGGAGCAGTACTTC. Translating gives CASSHVGERELEQYF.

The rearrangement joins TRBV6-1 to TRBJ2-1; the D is unclear. The V and J ends lost 4 bases and 1 base respectively, with 11 bases between them. Germline values: CDR1 MNHNS, CDR2 SASEGT. CDR3 size: 15 residues. Here the CDR3 DNA reads TGTGCCAGCAGTGGGGCGCCCAAATCCTACAATGAGCAGTTCTTC. It specifies CASSGAPKSYNEQFF.

This chain joins TRBV18 and TRBJ2-2; 7 bases line up with TRBD1. This CDR3 spans 17 amino acids. After removal of 5 bases from V and 6 bases from J, the junction contained 15 bases not matched to a gene. Germline V gene lookup returns CDR1 KGHSH and CDR2 LQKENI. The CDR3 region has the DNA TGTGCCAGCTCATCCTCCAGAGGGACAGTTGAGGCCGGGGAGCTGTTTTTT. This gives the protein CASSSSRGTVEAGELFF.

V usage is TRBV6-5 and J usage is TRBJ2-2, with 8 bases matching TRBD2. Germline assignment: CDR1 MNHEY and CDR2 SVGAGI. The length of the CDR3 is 14 residues. V shed 6 bases, J shed 4 bases, and the junction held 4 bases outside the gene matches. In DNA, the CDR3 is TGTGCCAGCAGCCAAGGACTAGCCACCGGGGAGCTGTTTTTT. Its protein is CASSQGLATGELFF.

V gene TRBV10-3 combines with J gene TRBJ2-5, with unresolved D. Trimming removed 3 bases at V and 4 bases at J, with 9 bases between. Germline V lookup: CDR1 ENHRY, CDR2 SYGVKD. CDR3 size: 13 residues. In nucleotides, the CDR3 is TGTGCCATCAGTGAAGAGACTTTAGAGACCCAGTACTTC. It is translated as CAISEETLETQYF.